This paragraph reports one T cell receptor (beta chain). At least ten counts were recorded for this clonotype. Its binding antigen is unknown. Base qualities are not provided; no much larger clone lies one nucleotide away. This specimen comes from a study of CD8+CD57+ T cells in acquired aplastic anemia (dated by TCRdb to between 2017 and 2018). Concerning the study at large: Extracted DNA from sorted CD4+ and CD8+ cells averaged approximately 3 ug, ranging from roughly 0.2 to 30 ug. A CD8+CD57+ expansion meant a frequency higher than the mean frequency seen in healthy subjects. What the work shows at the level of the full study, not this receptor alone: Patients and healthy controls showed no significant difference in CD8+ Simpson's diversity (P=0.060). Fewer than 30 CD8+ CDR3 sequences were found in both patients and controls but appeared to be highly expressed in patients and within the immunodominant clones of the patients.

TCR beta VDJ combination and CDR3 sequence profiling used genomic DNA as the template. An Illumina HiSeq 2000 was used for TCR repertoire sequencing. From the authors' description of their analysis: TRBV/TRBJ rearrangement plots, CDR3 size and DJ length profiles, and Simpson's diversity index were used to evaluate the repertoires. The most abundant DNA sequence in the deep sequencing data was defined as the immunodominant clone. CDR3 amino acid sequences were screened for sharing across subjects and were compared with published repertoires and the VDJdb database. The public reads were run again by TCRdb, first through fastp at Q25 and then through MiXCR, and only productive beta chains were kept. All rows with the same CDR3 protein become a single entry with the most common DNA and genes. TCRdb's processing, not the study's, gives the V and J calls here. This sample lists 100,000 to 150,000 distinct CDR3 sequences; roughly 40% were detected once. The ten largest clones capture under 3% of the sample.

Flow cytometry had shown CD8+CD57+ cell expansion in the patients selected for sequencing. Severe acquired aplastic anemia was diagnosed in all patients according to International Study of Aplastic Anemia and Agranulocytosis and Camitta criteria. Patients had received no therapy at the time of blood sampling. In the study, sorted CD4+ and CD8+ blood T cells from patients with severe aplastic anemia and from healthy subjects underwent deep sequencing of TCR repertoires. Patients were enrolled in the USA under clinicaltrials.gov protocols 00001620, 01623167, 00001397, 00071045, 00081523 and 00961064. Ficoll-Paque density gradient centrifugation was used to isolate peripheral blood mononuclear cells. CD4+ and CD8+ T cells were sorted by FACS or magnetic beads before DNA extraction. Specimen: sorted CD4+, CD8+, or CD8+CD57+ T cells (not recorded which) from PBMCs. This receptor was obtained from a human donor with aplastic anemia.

The bases read TGTGCCAGCAGCTCCCTAGAGACCAGACTGGCCCTTAGGCCCGGAAACACCATATATTTT. Translated, it gives CASSSLETRLALRPGNTIYF. The chain uses TRBV7-1 and TRBJ1-3, with the D gene too uncertain to name. TRBV7-1 is given ORF status, its function remaining uncertain. V is cut by 3 bases and J by 4 bases, and the space between the germline ends is 28 bases. The CDR3 sequence holds 20 residues, the cysteine and phenylalanine included. The DNA shown is the 60-base CDR3, in frame from base 1.